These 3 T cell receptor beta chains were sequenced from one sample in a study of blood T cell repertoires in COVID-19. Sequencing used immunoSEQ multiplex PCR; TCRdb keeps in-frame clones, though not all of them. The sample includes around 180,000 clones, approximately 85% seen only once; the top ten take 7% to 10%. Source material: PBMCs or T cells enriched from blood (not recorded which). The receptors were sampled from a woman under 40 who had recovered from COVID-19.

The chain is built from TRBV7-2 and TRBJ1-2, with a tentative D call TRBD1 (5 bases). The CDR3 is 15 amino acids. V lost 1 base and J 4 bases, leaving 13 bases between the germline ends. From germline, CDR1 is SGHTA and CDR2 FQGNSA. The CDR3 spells CASSLVQGSAYGYTF. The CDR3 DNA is TGTGCCAGCAGCTTAGTTCAGGGAAGCGCCTATGGCTACACCTTC.

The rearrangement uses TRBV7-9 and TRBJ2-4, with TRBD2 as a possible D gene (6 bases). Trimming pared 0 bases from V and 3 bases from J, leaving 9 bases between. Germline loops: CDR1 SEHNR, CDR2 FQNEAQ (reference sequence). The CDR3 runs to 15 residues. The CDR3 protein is CASSLAGGGKNIQYF. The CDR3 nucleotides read TGTGCCAGCAGCTTAGCGGGAGGCGGCAAAAACATTCAGTACTTC.

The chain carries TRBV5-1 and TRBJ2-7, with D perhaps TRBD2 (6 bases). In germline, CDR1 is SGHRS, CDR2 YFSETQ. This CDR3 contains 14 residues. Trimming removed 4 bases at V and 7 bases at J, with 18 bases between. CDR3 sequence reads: CASSPGAGQGEQYF. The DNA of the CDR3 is TGCGCCAGCAGCCCTGGCGCGGGGCAGGGAGAGCAGTACTTC.